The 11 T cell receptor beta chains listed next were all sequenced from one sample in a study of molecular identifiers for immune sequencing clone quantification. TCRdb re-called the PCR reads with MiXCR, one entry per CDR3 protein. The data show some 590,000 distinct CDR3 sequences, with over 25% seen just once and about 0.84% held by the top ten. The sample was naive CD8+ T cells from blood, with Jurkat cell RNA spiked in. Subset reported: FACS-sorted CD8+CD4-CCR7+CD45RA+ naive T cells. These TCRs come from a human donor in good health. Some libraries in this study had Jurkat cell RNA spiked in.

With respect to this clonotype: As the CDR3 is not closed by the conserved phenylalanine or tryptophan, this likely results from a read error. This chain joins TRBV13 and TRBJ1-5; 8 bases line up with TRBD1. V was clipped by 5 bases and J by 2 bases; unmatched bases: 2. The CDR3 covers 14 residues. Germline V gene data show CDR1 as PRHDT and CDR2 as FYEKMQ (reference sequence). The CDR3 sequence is CASSPGQGNQPQHC. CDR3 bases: TGTGCCAGCAGCCCGGGACAGGGCAATCAGCCCCAGCATTGT.

The CDR3 region has the DNA TGTGCCACCAGTGATTTGAGGACTAGCGGGAGCAGTCAAGAGACCCAGTACTTC. It is translated as CATSDLRTSGSSQETQYF. The genes are TRBV24-1 and TRBJ2-5, with 13 nucleotides matching TRBD2. Germline CDR1 and CDR2: KGHDR and SFDVKD. Trimming took 0 bases from V and 2 from J; bases not matched to a gene: 5. The CDR3 has 18 amino acids.

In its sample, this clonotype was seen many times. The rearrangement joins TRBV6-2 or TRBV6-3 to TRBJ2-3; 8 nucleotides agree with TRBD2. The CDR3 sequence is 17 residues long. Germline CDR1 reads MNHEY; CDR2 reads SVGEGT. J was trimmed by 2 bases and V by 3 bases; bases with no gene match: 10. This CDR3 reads CASSYPPGLGLTDTQYF. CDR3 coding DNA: TGTGCCAGCAGTTATCCTCCGGGACTAGGTCTCACAGATACGCAGTATTTT.

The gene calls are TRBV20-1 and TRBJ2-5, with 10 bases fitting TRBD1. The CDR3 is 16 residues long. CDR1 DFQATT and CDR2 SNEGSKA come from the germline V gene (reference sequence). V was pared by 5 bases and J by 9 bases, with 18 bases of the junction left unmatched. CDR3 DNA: TGCAGTGCTTCCCAACAGGGACAGGGGTTCGTCGAGGCCCAGTACTTC. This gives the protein CSASQQGQGFVEAQYF.

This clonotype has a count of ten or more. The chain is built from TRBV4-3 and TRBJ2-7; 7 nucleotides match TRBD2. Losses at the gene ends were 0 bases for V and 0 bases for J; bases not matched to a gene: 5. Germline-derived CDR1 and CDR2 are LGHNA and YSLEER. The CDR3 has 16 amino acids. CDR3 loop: CASSQDLSGYSYEQYF. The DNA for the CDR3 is TGCGCCAGCAGCCAAGATCTTAGCGGGTACTCCTACGAGCAGTACTTC.

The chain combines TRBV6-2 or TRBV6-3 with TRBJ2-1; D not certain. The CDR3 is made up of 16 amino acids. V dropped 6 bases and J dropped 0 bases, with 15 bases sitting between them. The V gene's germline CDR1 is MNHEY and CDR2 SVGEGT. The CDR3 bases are TGTGCCAGCAGGGGTGCCGGCGATAGCTCCTACAATGAGCAGTTCTTC. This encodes CASRGAGDSSYNEQFF.

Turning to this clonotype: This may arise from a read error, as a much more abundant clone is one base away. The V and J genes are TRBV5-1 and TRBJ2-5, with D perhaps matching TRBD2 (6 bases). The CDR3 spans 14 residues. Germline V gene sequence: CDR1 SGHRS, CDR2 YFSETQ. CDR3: CASSPGTGWTTRYF. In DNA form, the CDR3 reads TGCGCCAGCAGCCCCGGGACTGGCTGGACGACCCGGTACTTC. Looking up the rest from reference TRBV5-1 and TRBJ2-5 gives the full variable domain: KAGVTQTPRYLIKTRGQQVTLSCSPISGHRSVSWYQQTPGQGLQFLFEYFSETQRNKGNFPGRFSGRQFSNSRSEMNVSTLELGDSALYLCASSPGTGWTTRYFGPGTRLLVL.

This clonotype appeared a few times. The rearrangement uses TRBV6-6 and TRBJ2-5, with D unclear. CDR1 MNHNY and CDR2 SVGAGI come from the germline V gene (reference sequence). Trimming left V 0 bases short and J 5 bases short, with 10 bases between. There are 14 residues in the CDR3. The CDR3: CASSYSLVNETQYF. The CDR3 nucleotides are TGTGCCAGCAGTTACTCGTTAGTTAACGAGACCCAGTACTTC.

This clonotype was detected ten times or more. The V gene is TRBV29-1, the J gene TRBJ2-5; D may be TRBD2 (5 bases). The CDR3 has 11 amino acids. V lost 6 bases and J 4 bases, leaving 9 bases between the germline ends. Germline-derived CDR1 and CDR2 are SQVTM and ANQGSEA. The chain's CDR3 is CSVRTGETQYF. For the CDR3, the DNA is TGCAGCGTCAGGACTGGAGAGACCCAGTACTTC.

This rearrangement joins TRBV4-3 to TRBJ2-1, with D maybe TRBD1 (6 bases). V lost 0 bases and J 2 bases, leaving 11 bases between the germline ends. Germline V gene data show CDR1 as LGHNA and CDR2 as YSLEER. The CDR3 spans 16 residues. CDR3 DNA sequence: TGCGCCAGCAGCCAAGACGAGGGGGACCCCTACAATGAGCAGTTCTTC. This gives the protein CASSQDEGDPYNEQFF.

CDR3 region: CASSGARKTQYF. The CDR3 DNA follows: TGTGCCAGCAGCGGTGCCCGGAAGACCCAGTACTTC. The genes are TRBV7-9 and TRBJ2-5; D gene ambiguous. This CDR3 spans 12 amino acids. Germline V gene data show CDR1 as SEHNR and CDR2 as FQNEAQ (reference sequence). V was trimmed by 5 bases and J by 6 bases, leaving 10 bases between them.